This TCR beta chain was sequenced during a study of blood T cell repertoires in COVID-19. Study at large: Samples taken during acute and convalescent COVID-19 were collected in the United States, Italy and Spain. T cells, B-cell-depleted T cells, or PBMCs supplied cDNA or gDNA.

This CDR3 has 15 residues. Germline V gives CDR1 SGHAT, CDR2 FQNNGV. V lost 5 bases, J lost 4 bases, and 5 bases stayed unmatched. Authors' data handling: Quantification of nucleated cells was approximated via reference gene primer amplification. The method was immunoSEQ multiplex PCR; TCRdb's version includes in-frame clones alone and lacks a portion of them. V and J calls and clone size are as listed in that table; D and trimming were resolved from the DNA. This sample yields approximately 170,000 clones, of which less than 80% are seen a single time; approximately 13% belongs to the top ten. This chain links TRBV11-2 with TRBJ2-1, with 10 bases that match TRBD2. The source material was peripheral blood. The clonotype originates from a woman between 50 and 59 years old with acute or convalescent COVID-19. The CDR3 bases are TGTGCCAGCAGCGTTGGACTAGCGGATTACAATGAGCAGTTCTTC. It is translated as CASSVGLADYNEQFF.